The 21 T cell receptor beta chains below were found in one sample sequenced in a study of shared clonotypes between healthy human individuals. CD45RO-negative, CCR7-selected cells formed the naive CD8 fraction, which excluded terminally differentiated effector memory CD45RA+ cells. Measured with immunoSEQ multiplex PCR; TCRdb has only the in-frame clones, and not every one. Of around 2,000,000 clones listed, roughly 95% are singletons. The sequenced sample consisted of naive CD8+ T cells sorted from blood. These receptor sequences come from a young man in good health.

About this clone itself: One end of the junction is discordant with germline, which a read error may explain. The chain couples TRBV5-1 to TRBJ2-2, with 10 nucleotides matching TRBD1. Per germline, CDR1 SGHRS and CDR2 YFSETQ. This CDR3 has 12 residues. As DNA, the CDR3 is TGCGCCAGCAGTTACGACAGGGGGCATCCGGTTTTT. This encodes CASSYDRGHPVF.

The chain is built from TRBV27 and TRBJ2-1, with 13 bases lining up with TRBD2. After removal of 5 bases from V and 8 bases from J, the junction contained 9 bases not matched to a gene. Germline lookup yields CDR1 MNHEY and CDR2 SMNVEV (reference sequence). The CDR3 consists of 16 residues. CDR3 coding DNA: TGTGCCAGCAGTCTAAGGACTAGCGGGAGTGTGGATGAGCAGTTCTTC. Its translation is CASSLRTSGSVDEQFF.

V is TRBV29-1 and J is TRBJ2-1; 8 bases agree with TRBD1. CDR3 length: 13 residues. Germline-derived CDR1 and CDR2 are SQVTM and ANQGSEA. V was clipped by 3 bases and J by 9 bases; unmatched bases: 7. The CDR3, as DNA: TGCAGCGTTGATGGACAGGGCTATGGTGAGCAGTTCTTC. This translates into CSVDGQGYGEQFF.

This rearrangement joins TRBV10-3 to TRBJ2-2, with D uncertain. The V gene's germline CDR1 is ENHRY and CDR2 SYGVKD. The V end lost 2 bases, the J end lost 4 bases, and 11 bases lay between the germline ends. The CDR3 has 15 residues. The CDR3 DNA reads as TGTGCCATCAGTGAGACGCGTGGGTCCACCGGGGAGCTGTTTTTT. Its translation is CAISETRGSTGELFF.

The CDR3 DNA follows: TGTGCCAGCAGCCTTTACAGGGGTACCGGGGAGCTGTTTTTT. It yields the protein CASSLYRGTGELFF. The chain couples TRBV27 to TRBJ2-2; 7 bases fit TRBD1. From germline, CDR1 is MNHEY and CDR2 SMNVEV (reference sequence). There are 14 residues in the CDR3. J lost 5 bases, V lost 6 bases, and 6 bases had no gene match.

J is TRBJ2-7 and V is TRBV28; D tentatively reads TRBD1 or TRBD2 (6 bases each). CDR3 length equals 13 residues. From germline, CDR1 is MDHEN and CDR2 SYDVKM. The V end was cut by 7 bases, the J end by 3 bases, with 13 bases between. In nucleotides, the CDR3 is TGTGCCAGCACCCTAGGGGGGTTCTACGAGCAGTACTTC. Residues: CASTLGGFYEQYF.

The chain recombines TRBV28 with TRBJ1-4; 9 bases map to TRBD1. V was clipped by 7 bases and J by 10 bases; unmatched bases: 13. The germline gives CDR1 MDHEN, CDR2 SYDVKM. CDR3 length: 15 amino acids. CDR3 nucleotides: TGTGCCAGCACCCCTTCTAGGGGACAGGGAGGAAAACTGTTTTTT. Amino acids: CASTPSRGQGGKLFF.

This chain joins TRBV28 and TRBJ2-3, with D possibly being TRBD2 (5 bases). The CDR3 sequence is 13 residues long. Trimming removed 9 bases at V and 1 base at J, with 11 bases between. Germline V gives CDR1 MDHEN, CDR2 SYDVKM. Here the CDR3 DNA reads TGTGCCAGTGGAGGACGGGGCACAGATACGCAGTATTTT. This encodes CASGGRGTDTQYF.

This sequence joins TRBV10-3 and TRBJ2-7; 8 bases align to TRBD1. Per germline, CDR1 ENHRY and CDR2 SYGVKD. The trim removed 6 bases at V and 3 bases at J, leaving 10 bases unmatched. The CDR3 runs to 15 residues. This CDR3 is CAIRVYRGENYEQYF. CDR3 DNA: TGTGCCATCAGGGTATACAGGGGGGAGAACTACGAGCAGTACTTC.

The J gene is TRBJ2-2, the V gene TRBV4-3; D is perhaps TRBD2 (5 bases). The CDR3 length is 15 residues. The V gene's germline CDR1 is LGHNA and CDR2 YSLEER. Trimming took off 0 bases at V and 5 bases at J, with 10 bases between the two ends. CDR3 sequence (DNA): TGCGCCAGCAGCCAAGACGGGGATGATACCGGGGAGCTGTTTTTT. Protein sequence: CASSQDGDDTGELFF.

The rearrangement joins TRBV29-1 to TRBJ2-2, with 9 bases lining up with TRBD1. Germline V gives CDR1 SQVTM, CDR2 ANQGSEA. Germline trimming cut 2 bases from V and 4 bases from J; bases unmatched to any gene: 5. This CDR3 has 15 amino acids. The CDR3: CSVESGTGITGELFF. The CDR3 region has the DNA TGCAGCGTTGAATCCGGGACAGGGATCACCGGGGAGCTGTTTTTT.

This chain links TRBV7-2 with TRBJ2-7, with D perhaps TRBD1 or TRBD2 (6 bases each). The CDR3 is 15 amino acids. The V end was cut by 3 bases, the J end by 2 bases, with 14 bases between. From germline, CDR1 is SGHTA and CDR2 FQGNSA. For the CDR3, the DNA is TGTGCCAGCAGCTTTCTTGTGGGGGGCACCTACGAGCAGTACTTC. As protein: CASSFLVGGTYEQYF. Drawing the rest from reference TRBV7-2 and TRBJ2-7, the complete variable domain is GAGVSQSPSNKVTEKGKDVELRCDPISGHTALYWYRQSLGQGLEFLIYFQGNSAPDKSGLPSDRFSAERTGGSVSTLTIQRTQQEDSAVYLCASSFLVGGTYEQYFGPGTRLTVT.

This clone was observed a single time. This chain joins TRBV27 and TRBJ2-5; weak D call: TRBD2 (7 bases). The V gene lost 3 bases and the J gene lost 9 bases, with 17 bases spanning the gap. CDR3 length: 14 residues. Germline V CDR1 and CDR2: MNHEY, SMNVEV (reference sequence). CDR3 coding DNA: TGTGCCAGCAGTTTGGGGGGGCCGTTTCGGGCCCAGTACTTC. Translated, it gives CASSLGGPFRAQYF.

This clone was seen just once. This chain connects TRBV19 to TRBJ2-7; 7 bases match TRBD2. Trimming cost V 5 bases and J 2 bases; bases outside gene matches: 12. The CDR3 is 16 residues long. Germline V lookup: CDR1 LNHDA, CDR2 SQIVND (reference sequence). The CDR3 nucleotides read TGTGCCAGTAGTCCTACCCGGGGGGATTATACCTACGAGCAGTACTTC. It translates to CASSPTRGDYTYEQYF.

This chain links TRBV19 with TRBJ1-5; D not certain. Germline assignment: CDR1 LNHDA and CDR2 SQIVND (reference sequence). Trimming stripped 3 bases from V and 9 bases from J, with 12 bases between. This CDR3 contains 13 residues. The CDR3 sequence: CASSISRAWPQHF. The CDR3 DNA reads as TGTGCCAGTAGTATTAGCCGTGCTTGGCCCCAGCATTTT.

This chain links TRBV6-5 with TRBJ2-7; 11 bases align to TRBD2. With V trimmed by 6 bases and J by 5 bases, 6 bases remained unmatched. The CDR3 totals 14 residues. CDR1 is MNHEY, CDR2 SVGAGI, per germline. In DNA form, the CDR3 reads TGTGCCAGCAGCCTACTAGCGGGAGCACACGAGCAGTACTTC. Amino acids: CASSLLAGAHEQYF.

The rearrangement joins TRBV5-1 to TRBJ2-7, with D perhaps matching TRBD1 (6 bases). V was clipped by 4 bases and J by 0 bases, with 17 bases between them. CDR1 is SGHRS, CDR2 YFSETQ, per germline. CDR3 length: 16 amino acids. CDR3 DNA: TGCGCCAGCAGCCTGGGGGCGCGAGACCACTCCTACGAGCAGTACTTC. Translating it yields CASSLGARDHSYEQYF. The full variable domain, completed using reference TRBV5-1 and TRBJ2-7, is KAGVTQTPRYLIKTRGQQVTLSCSPISGHRSVSWYQQTPGQGLQFLFEYFSETQRNKGNFPGRFSGRQFSNSRSEMNVSTLELGDSALYLCASSLGARDHSYEQYFGPGTRLTVT.

The chain employs TRBV6-5 and TRBJ2-7, with D uncertain. The V gene lost 5 bases and the J gene lost 0 bases, with 14 bases spanning the gap. Per the germline V gene, CDR1 is MNHEY and CDR2 is SVGAGI. The CDR3 sequence is 15 residues long. The CDR3 nucleotides read TGTGCCAGCAGTCCACAGCCTGATGGCTCCTACGAGCAGTACTTC. This gives the protein CASSPQPDGSYEQYF.

This sequence joins TRBV29-1 and TRBJ2-1; D is unclear. Per germline, CDR1 SQVTM and CDR2 ANQGSEA. V was trimmed by 0 bases and J by 4 bases, leaving 10 bases between them. This CDR3 has 14 residues. Here the CDR3 DNA reads TGCAGCGTTGAAGATCTGTCGGCTTACAATGAGCAGTTCTTC. As protein: CSVEDLSAYNEQFF.

The gene calls are TRBV5-1 and TRBJ1-1; D may be TRBD1 (5 bases). The germline gives CDR1 SGHRS, CDR2 YFSETQ. The V end lost 4 bases, the J end lost 0 bases, and 16 bases lay between the germline ends. The CDR3 extends over 16 amino acids. The CDR3 DNA is TGCGCCAGCAGCCTCCTGGGGGTCACCTTGAACACTGAAGCTTTCTTT. This translates into CASSLLGVTLNTEAFF.

The genes are TRBV7-9 and TRBJ2-3; D uncertain. Trimming took 3 bases from V and 5 from J, leaving 12 bases between them. CDR1 and CDR2 from the germline V gene are SEHNR and FQNEAQ (reference sequence). The CDR3 runs 14 residues. The CDR3 DNA is TGTGCCAGCAGCTTCCCTGGGCCCCAAGATACGCAGTATTTT. It encodes CASSFPGPQDTQYF.